This T cell receptor beta chain was observed in a study of blood T cell repertoires in COVID-19. Per the study methods: Reference gene primer amplification in the assay estimated nucleated cell counts. Profiled with immunoSEQ multiplex PCR; TCRdb holds only in-frame clones, not every one. V, J and clone size reflect that table, while D and trimming were determined from the DNA. This table holds roughly 60,000 clones, about nine tenths found once. This CDR3 contains 14 residues. Trimming removed 3 bases at V and 1 base at J, with 9 bases between. Per the germline V gene, CDR1 is ENHRY and CDR2 is SYGVKD.

V and J are TRBV10-3 and TRBJ1-1, with D unresolved. Material: peripheral blood. This receptor was identified in a human donor with acute or convalescent COVID-19. The donor label of this sample is uncertain. The CDR3 protein is CAISEFQANTEAFF. The CDR3, as DNA: TGTGCCATCAGTGAATTTCAGGCGAACACTGAAGCTTTCTTT.